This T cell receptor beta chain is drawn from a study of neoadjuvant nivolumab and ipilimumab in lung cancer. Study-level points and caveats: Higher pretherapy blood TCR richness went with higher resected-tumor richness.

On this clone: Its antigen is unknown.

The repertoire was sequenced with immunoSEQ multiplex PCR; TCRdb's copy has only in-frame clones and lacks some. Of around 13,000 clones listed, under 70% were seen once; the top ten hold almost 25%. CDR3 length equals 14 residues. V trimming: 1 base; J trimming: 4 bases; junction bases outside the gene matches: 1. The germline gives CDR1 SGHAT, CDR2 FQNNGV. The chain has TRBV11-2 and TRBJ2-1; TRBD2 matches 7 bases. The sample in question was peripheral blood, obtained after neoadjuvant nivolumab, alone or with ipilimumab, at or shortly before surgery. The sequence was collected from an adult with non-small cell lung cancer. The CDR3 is CASSLVGGYNEQFF. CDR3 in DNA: TGTGCCAGCAGCTTAGTGGGGGGGTACAATGAGCAGTTCTTC.